Here is one T cell receptor (beta chain) with its context. Use of 60 Vbeta and 13 Jbeta primers characterized the PCR. Profiled with immunoSEQ multiplex PCR; TCRdb holds only in-frame clones, not every one. This sample has a few hundred thousand clones, with roughly 79% found just once. This specimen comes from a study of cytomegalovirus exposure and HLA in healthy donors. The CDR3 sequence is 13 residues long. Trimming pared 7 bases from V and 0 bases from J, leaving 10 bases between. From germline, CDR1 is MDHEN and CDR2 SYDVKM. Input material: PBMCs. This chain connects TRBV28 to TRBJ2-7; D is unclear. This receptor was taken from a man between 18 and 35 years old in good health and CMV-seronegative. The CDR3 sequence is CASMSSSSYEQYF. CDR3 in DNA: TGTGCCAGCATGAGTTCGAGCTCCTACGAGCAGTACTTC.